Sequencing of this T cell receptor (beta chain) was carried out in a study of T cell clones after liver transplantation. Turning to the study itself: Draws occurred before transplant, before withdrawal, and after complete or failed withdrawal.

Some clones are missing from TCRdb's copy, which holds only in-frame ones; the method was immunoSEQ multiplex PCR. The repertoire holds more than 95,000 clones, with 90% as singletons. This sequence was found in a human patient who received a liver transplant. The graft donor may be the source of some T cells. The material was CD4+ T cells from blood, obtained 12 months after liver transplant.

The CDR3 DNA reads as TGTGCCAGCAGCCGGGGGGGGAGCAATCAGCCCCAGCATTTT. Translating gives CASSRGGSNQPQHF. The J gene is TRBJ1-5, the V gene TRBV28; D is perhaps TRBD1 (5 bases). Germline loops: CDR1 MDHEN, CDR2 SYDVKM. CDR3 size: 14 residues. V gave up 6 bases and J gave up 1 base, with 10 bases separating them. Supplemented by reference TRBV28 and TRBJ1-5, the full variable domain reads DVKVTQSSRYLVKRTGEKVFLECVQDMDHENMFWYRQDPGLGLRLIYFSYDVKMKEKGDIPEGYSVSREKKERFSLILESASTNQTSMYLCASSRGGSNQPQHFGDGTRLSIL.